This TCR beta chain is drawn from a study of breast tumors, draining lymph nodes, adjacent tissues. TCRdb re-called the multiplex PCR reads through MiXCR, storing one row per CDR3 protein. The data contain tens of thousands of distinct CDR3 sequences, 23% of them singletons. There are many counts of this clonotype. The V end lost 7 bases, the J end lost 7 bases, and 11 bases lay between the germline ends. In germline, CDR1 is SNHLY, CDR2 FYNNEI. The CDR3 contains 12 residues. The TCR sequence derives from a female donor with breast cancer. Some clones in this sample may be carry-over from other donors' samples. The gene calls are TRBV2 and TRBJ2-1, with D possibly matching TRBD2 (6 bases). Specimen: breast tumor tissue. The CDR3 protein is CASTLADNEQFF. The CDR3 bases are TGTGCCAGCACACTAGCTGATAATGAGCAGTTCTTC.